These 24 T cell receptor beta chains were sequenced from one sample in a study of siplizumab effects on memory and regulatory T cells. Some clones are missing from TCRdb's copy, which holds only in-frame ones; the method was immunoSEQ multiplex PCR. The sample carries roughly 110,000 clones, 80% to 95% recorded once. Material: non-Treg CD4+ T cells sorted from blood. The receptors derive from a human donor in good health.

The J gene is TRBJ2-3, the V gene TRBV6-5; TRBD2 matches at 10 bases. After removal of 5 bases from V and 6 bases from J, the junction contained 5 bases not matched to a gene. Germline V gives CDR1 MNHEY, CDR2 SVGAGI. The CDR3 is made up of 14 amino acids. The CDR3 protein is CASSRAGGLDTQYF. CDR3 DNA: TGTGCCAGCAGTCGAGCGGGGGGGTTGGATACGCAGTATTTT.

The chain recombines TRBV7-2 with TRBJ2-7; possibly TRBD2 for D (6 bases). Germline CDR1 is SGHTA and CDR2 is FQGNSA. The CDR3 sequence is 17 residues long. V shed 2 bases and J shed 6 bases, with 23 bases lying between them. In DNA, the CDR3 is TGTGCCAGCAGCTTAACCCCTCGAGGCGGGACCCGGGGCGAGCAGTACTTC. This gives the protein CASSLTPRGGTRGEQYF.

The table lists this clone with a count of one. CDR3 sequence: CASSQDETSNQPQHF. The CDR3 DNA sequence: TGTGCCAGCAGCCAAGATGAGACGAGCAATCAGCCCCAGCATTTT. This chain joins TRBV4-2 and TRBJ1-5; D remains ambiguous. The length of the CDR3 is 15 residues. V was clipped by 0 bases and J by 1 base, with 7 bases between them. Germline CDR1 is LGHNA and CDR2 is YNFKEQ.

The rearrangement joins TRBV10-2 to TRBJ1-1; D remains ambiguous. CDR3 length equals 11 residues. Germline CDR1 reads WSHSY; CDR2 reads SAAADI. V was trimmed by 6 bases and J by 0 bases, leaving 2 bases between them. The CDR3 sequence is CASRVNTEAFF. The CDR3 DNA reads as TGCGCCAGCAGGGTGAACACTGAAGCTTTCTTT.

The rearrangement uses TRBV2 and TRBJ1-2; unclear D gene. V was cut by 2 bases and J by 2 bases, with 6 bases left in between. CDR3 length: 13 amino acids. The germline CDR1 and CDR2 sequences are SNHLY and FYNNEI. Here the CDR3 reads CASSERPNYGYTF. CDR3 sequence (DNA): TGTGCCAGCAGTGAACGTCCGAACTATGGCTACACCTTC. The variable domain in full, with the rest retrieved from reference TRBV2 and TRBJ1-2, is EPEVTQTPSHQVTQMGQEVILRCVPISNHLYFYWYRQILGQKVEFLVSFYNNEISEKSEIFDDQFSVERPDGSNFTLKIRSTKLEDSAMYFCASSERPNYGYTFGSGTRLTVV.

The table lists this clone with a count of one. The chain couples TRBV7-9 to TRBJ2-5, with D possibly being TRBD1 or TRBD2 (5 bases each). The CDR3 consists of 13 residues. CDR1 is SEHNR, CDR2 FQNEAQ, per germline (reference sequence). V shed 1 base and J shed 4 bases, with 7 bases lying between them. The CDR3 region is CASSLGDGETQYF. CDR3 coding DNA: TGTGCCAGCAGCTTAGGGGACGGAGAGACCCAGTACTTC.

The chain is built from TRBV6-5 and TRBJ1-1; D might be TRBD1 (5 bases). Germline V gives CDR1 MNHEY, CDR2 SVGAGI. The germline V and J ends were trimmed by 7 bases and 8 bases, with 17 bases remaining between them. This CDR3 is built from 13 residues. The CDR3 coding sequence is TGTGCCAGCACCCCAATAACCAGGGCCGAAGCTTTCTTT. It specifies CASTPITRAEAFF.

The chain is built from TRBV7-3 and TRBJ2-1, with TRBD1 as a possible D gene (6 bases). The germline V gene encodes CDR1 SGHTA and CDR2 FQGTGA. Trimming left V 5 bases short and J 3 bases short, with 11 bases between. The CDR3 totals 14 residues. CDR3 residues: CASSAHRDYNEQFF. CDR3 nucleotides: TGTGCCAGCAGCGCACACAGGGACTACAATGAGCAGTTCTTC.

In nucleotides, the CDR3 is TGTGCCAGCGGCCGGCTAGCGGCGGCGCAGGATACGCAGTATTTT. The encoded protein is CASGRLAAAQDTQYF. The chain joins TRBV27 to TRBJ2-3, with 7 bases identical to TRBD2. Trimming at V came to 8 bases and at J to 6 bases, leaving 14 bases not matched to a gene. CDR1 is MNHEY and CDR2 is SMNVEV in the germline V gene (reference sequence). This CDR3 contains 15 residues.

The J gene is TRBJ2-7, the V gene TRBV28, with D unresolved. Germline values: CDR1 MDHEN, CDR2 SYDVKM. The germline V and J ends were trimmed by 2 bases and 3 bases, with 11 bases remaining between them. The CDR3 runs to 14 residues. This chain's CDR3 is CASSLHTAYYEQYF. Here the CDR3 DNA reads TGTGCCAGCAGTTTACATACAGCATACTACGAGCAGTACTTC.

This rearrangement joins TRBV4-2 to TRBJ1-1; D is uncertain. Germline values: CDR1 LGHNA, CDR2 YNFKEQ. The V end was cut by 6 bases, the J end by 0 bases, with 17 bases between. This CDR3 has 16 amino acids. CDR3 protein: CASSFGRGTMNTEAFF. The CDR3 DNA is TGTGCCAGCAGTTTTGGACGGGGAACTATGAACACTGAAGCTTTCTTT.

The chain combines TRBV11-3 with TRBJ2-3, with D unclear. V dropped 5 bases and J dropped 0 bases, with 15 bases sitting between them. The CDR3 length is 16 residues. Germline CDR1 reads SGHNT; CDR2 reads YENEEA. CDR3 protein: CASSPDPALSTDTQYF. CDR3 bases: TGTGCCAGCAGCCCAGACCCAGCCCTAAGCACAGATACGCAGTATTTT.

The rearrangement uses TRBV7-7 and TRBJ2-5, with D unresolved. CDR1 SSHAT and CDR2 FNYEAQ come from the germline V gene (reference sequence). Trimming pared 1 base from V and 1 base from J, leaving 4 bases between. The CDR3 loop spans 13 amino acids. CDR3 coding DNA: TGTGCCAGCAGCTTAGGGGTCCAAGAGACCCAGTACTTC. It codes for CASSLGVQETQYF.

DNA for the CDR3: TGTGCCAGCTCACCAACCCTAGCGGGGGGGTACAATGAGCAGTTCTTC. Translated, it gives CASSPTLAGGYNEQFF. The rearrangement joins TRBV18 to TRBJ2-1; the match to TRBD2 covers 12 bases. Germline V gives CDR1 KGHSH, CDR2 LQKENI. V gave up 2 bases and J gave up 4 bases; unmatched junction bases: 3. The CDR3 covers 16 residues.

A note on this clone: One junction end disagrees with the germline gene, perhaps due to a read error. The chain joins TRBV6-5 to TRBJ2-5; unclear D gene. There are 14 residues in the CDR3. Looked up from germline, CDR1 is MNHEY and CDR2 is SVGAGI. CDR3: CASSYRRYEEAQYF. The CDR3 bases are TGTGCCAGCAGTTATAGACGGTATGAAGAGGCCCAGTACTTC.

This chain joins TRBV7-9 and TRBJ1-6; no clear D. The V gene lost 7 bases and the J gene lost 0 bases, with 10 bases spanning the gap. This CDR3 region has 15 residues. CDR1 SEHNR and CDR2 FQNEAQ come from the germline V gene (reference sequence). As DNA, the CDR3 is TGTGCCAGCATGCTGGATAGCTCCTATAATTCACCCCTCCACTTT. Its translation: CASMLDSSYNSPLHF.

On this clone: Other nucleotide sequences in the sample specify the same CDR3. The chain is built from TRBV21-1 and TRBJ1-1; the table's D call, TRBD1, has no DNA check behind it. TRBV21-1 is tagged as a pseudogene. The CDR3 consists of 16 residues. The chain's CDR3 is CASSKESGQGRTEAFF. The CDR3 DNA is TGTGCCAGCAGCAAAGAAAGCGGACAGGGTCGCACCGAAGCTTTCTTT.

This clone was recorded once. The J gene is TRBJ2-5, the V gene TRBV2; D tentatively fits TRBD1 or TRBD2 (7 bases each). Germline CDR1 reads SNHLY; CDR2 reads FYNNEI. V was clipped by 3 bases and J by 3 bases, with 26 bases between them. This CDR3 region has 19 residues. For the CDR3, the DNA is TGTGCCAGCAGTGAGGACGGCATTTCATCAGGGGGGGCAAAAGAGACCCAGTACTTC. Translation gives CASSEDGISSGGAKETQYF.

V is TRBV18 and J is TRBJ2-2; D gene uncertain. The CDR3 consists of 12 residues. Germline CDR1 KGHSH, CDR2 LQKENI. V was shortened by 3 bases and J by 4 bases, with 3 bases between the two germline ends. This CDR3 reads CASSPATGELFF. The CDR3 DNA is TGTGCCAGCTCACCGGCCACCGGGGAGCTGTTTTTT.

This clone was counted a single time. The V call is TRBV4-2, the J call TRBJ2-1, with TRBD2 matching over 9 bases. The length of the CDR3 is 19 residues. The trim removed 3 bases at V and 7 bases at J, leaving 19 bases unmatched. Germline V gives CDR1 LGHNA, CDR2 YNFKEQ. CDR3 nucleotide sequence: TGTGCCAGCAGCCACCCTCCGGGGTTAGCAGCGGGGGGTCTTAATGAGCAGTTCTTC. Translation: CASSHPPGLAAGGLNEQFF.

The J gene is TRBJ2-7, the V gene TRBV5-4; D is possibly TRBD2 (5 bases). Germline V lookup: CDR1 SGHNT, CDR2 YYREEE (reference sequence). V was shortened by 0 bases and J by 1 base, with 8 bases between the two germline ends. CDR3 length equals 14 residues. CDR3 region: CASSLDRESYEQYF. The CDR3 DNA follows: TGTGCCAGCAGCTTGGACCGGGAATCCTACGAGCAGTACTTC. Full variable domain (remainder filled in from reference TRBV5-4 and TRBJ2-7): ETGVTQSPTHLIKTRGQQVTLRCSSQSGHNTVSWYQQALGQGPQFIFQYYREEENGRGNFPPRFSGLQFPNYSSELNVNALELDDSALYLCASSLDRESYEQYFGPGTRLTVT.

This rearrangement joins TRBV5-6 to TRBJ2-5; 10 nucleotides line up with TRBD1. Germline CDR1 is SGHDT and CDR2 is YYEEEE. This CDR3 has 13 residues. V gave up 7 bases and J gave up 5 bases; unmatched junction bases: 5. The CDR3 loop reads CASGWTGGETQYF. The CDR3 DNA reads TGTGCCAGCGGATGGACAGGGGGGGAGACCCAGTACTTC.

This chain uses TRBV10-3 with TRBJ1-4; D gene unclear. V was clipped by 3 bases and J by 10 bases, with 15 bases between them. CDR1 ENHRY and CDR2 SYGVKD come from the germline V gene. The CDR3 has 14 residues. The CDR3 loop reads CAISDEGTTRKLFF. In DNA form, the CDR3 reads TGTGCCATCAGTGATGAGGGCACCACTCGAAAACTGTTTTTT.

The rearrangement uses TRBV27 and TRBJ2-5; 8 bases align to TRBD1. V gave up 2 bases and J gave up 2 bases; unmatched junction bases: 4. CDR1 is MNHEY and CDR2 is SMNVEV in the germline V gene (reference sequence). The CDR3 is made up of 15 amino acids. The CDR3 loop is CASSLQGAGQETQYF. In DNA form, the CDR3 reads TGTGCCAGCAGTTTACAGGGGGCAGGTCAAGAGACCCAGTACTTC.